What follows is one TCR beta chain and its context. This table comes from immunoSEQ multiplex PCR, and its TCRdb copy is limited to in-frame clones, with some not included. The table lists about 680,000 clones, 80% to 90% of them singletons. This CDR3 has 13 amino acids. The germline V and J ends were trimmed by 5 bases and 2 bases, with 9 bases remaining between them. CDR1 SGHAT and CDR2 FQNNGV come from the germline V gene. The sample is drawn from a study of Ad26.COV2.S vaccination and SARS-CoV-2 variants. Study summary: Intramuscular Ad26.COV2.S at 5x10^10 or 1x10^11 viral particles.

Treatment indicated: approximately 18 received Ad26.COV2.S at low or high dose, single or two shots; roughly five received placebo; per-sample allocation not given. Day 63 after the first injection of vaccine or placebo was the sampling time. The administered vaccine (an Ad26 vector) expressed Wuhan-strain SARS-CoV-2 spike. Specimen: peripheral blood, collected in a trial of Ad26.COV2.S vaccine versus placebo. The receptor was isolated from a person between 18 and 65 years old who received the Ad26.COV2.S COVID-19 vaccine or a placebo. The genes are TRBV11-2 and TRBJ1-1; D gene uncertain. The DNA of the CDR3 is TGTGCCAGCAGCCAGTCATTAAACACTGAAGCTTTCTTT. Translation gives CASSQSLNTEAFF.